Included here is one T cell receptor (beta chain) sequence, with context. What antigen it recognizes has not been identified. Nothing much larger sits one base from this clone, and base qualities are not available. The CDR3 regions of human TCRbeta chains were analyzed by immunosequencing. Under the source paper's analysis protocol: TCRs in the repertoires were matched against a reference library of SARS-CoV-2-specific TCRs that had been generated with the MIRA antigen-specificity platform. Breadth was defined as the fraction of unique TCRs that were SARS-CoV-2-associated. Depth was defined as the fraction of total T cells that were SARS-CoV-2-associated. Using the MIRA data, each spike-specific TCR was assigned both to the spike region to which the TCR was reactive and to a CD4 or CD8 class. Log10-transformed breadth and depth values were compared by one-way ANOVA with Sidak's multiple comparisons tests. Drawn from immuneACCESS, this table holds only the in-frame rearrangements with V and J called that TCRdb kept. Clones are partly lost; checked studies trace under half to an unresolved V gene and leave the rest unexplained. V, J and clone size derive from that table, while D and trimming were established from the DNA sequence. Here the sample has tens of thousands of clones; 70% to 90% occur a single time. The ten largest clonotypes hold 11% of the sample.

These data are taken from a study of T cell responses to AZD1222 COVID-19 vaccine (dated by TCRdb to the early 2020s). A note on the overall study: A total of 233 trial participants underwent TCR sequencing, of whom 200 to 220 received two doses of AZD1222 and about 25 received two doses of the MenACWY control vaccine. Trial participants were enrolled into age subgroups of 18-55, 56-69 and 70-plus years, which contained approximately 150, 28 and 58 TCR-sequenced participants, respectively. The investigation overall reported the following: Participants were mostly white British, with more females than males. The authors suggested clonal diversity may have been underestimated. The vaccine-associated CD4 TCRs covered the entire spike protein, and the dominant responses fell in regions 160-218 and 743-854. Nearly half of unique spike-specific TCRs reportedly recognized epitopes outside regions mutated in the B.1.351 and B.1.1.7 variants. The 56-69-year group was small, and its depth increase did not reach significance, likely because of low power. Spike-specific TCR breadth and depth rose significantly after two AZD1222 doses compared with day 0 and with MenACWY recipients. Conclusions about previously exposed vaccinees are limited because only five to seven AZD1222 recipients were SARS-CoV-2 seropositive at baseline. Because no samples from the day 14 peak response were available, repertoires could be characterized only after the peak T cell response.

Explained via the paper, the time point label denotes: about 28 days (+/-7) after the second vaccine dose. AZD1222 recipients whose second dose came at about 4 weeks and those whose second dose came at about 12 weeks were combined into one group, since spike-specific TCR depth and breadth did not differ between the two schedules. The vaccinee samples were drawn from two UK trials, COV001 and COV002, one of which was a single-blind randomized controlled phase 2/3 trial testing AZD1222 (ChAdOx1 nCoV-19) in healthy adults. For TCRbeta chain sequencing, PBMC samples were collected from trial participants at day 0 and at day 28 after the second dose. V gives up 7 bases and J gives up 0 bases, and the segment between their germline ends measures 4 bases. Taken from the germline V gene (reference sequence), the CDR1 and CDR2 loops are MNHEY and SMNVEV. Reading from cysteine to phenylalanine, the CDR3 counts 12 amino acids. Only CDR3 DNA remains: 36 bases, in frame from the first base.

The TCR comes from an adult who received the AZD1222 COVID-19 vaccine. Sequenced material: peripheral blood, taken 28 days after the second AZD1222 dose. Recombination connected TRBV27 to TRBJ1-5, with the D gene not clear enough to name. Here the CDR3 is given as CASKNSNQPQHF. Here is the DNA: TGTGCCAGCAAGAATAGCAATCAGCCCCAGCATTTT.